The clone carrying this T cell receptor beta chain was counted at least ten times. These data are taken from a study of regulatory T cells in long-lasting Graves disease. Stated time point: newly diagnosed GD, antithyroid drugs for less than 3 months. PBMCs were the source of the RNA used for TCR sequencing. In building TCR beta libraries, iRepertoire HTBI primers were used together with Arm-PCR of CDR3 regions. TCRdb recomputed calls from the multiplex PCR reads with MiXCR, one row per CDR3 protein. The sample contains a few hundred thousand distinct CDR3 sequences, around 15% of which appear only once. The same data also went into a second study, on T cells in Graves' hyperthyroidism and ophthalmopathy.

This specimen consisted of peripheral blood mononuclear cells (PBMCs), obtained at new diagnosis, from a patient treated with antithyroid drugs. The receptor comes from a woman in her fifties or sixties with Graves disease.

Written as DNA, the CDR3 is TGTGCCAGCAGTTTCCCCCGGACAGGGGGCTACGAGCAGTACTTC. Translated: CASSFPRTGGYEQYF. The chain links TRBV28 to TRBJ2-7, with 10 bases matching TRBD1. The CDR3 extends over 15 amino acids. V lost 3 bases to trimming and J lost 3 bases; unmatched junction nucleotides: 5. Germline V gene lookup returns CDR1 MDHEN and CDR2 SYDVKM.